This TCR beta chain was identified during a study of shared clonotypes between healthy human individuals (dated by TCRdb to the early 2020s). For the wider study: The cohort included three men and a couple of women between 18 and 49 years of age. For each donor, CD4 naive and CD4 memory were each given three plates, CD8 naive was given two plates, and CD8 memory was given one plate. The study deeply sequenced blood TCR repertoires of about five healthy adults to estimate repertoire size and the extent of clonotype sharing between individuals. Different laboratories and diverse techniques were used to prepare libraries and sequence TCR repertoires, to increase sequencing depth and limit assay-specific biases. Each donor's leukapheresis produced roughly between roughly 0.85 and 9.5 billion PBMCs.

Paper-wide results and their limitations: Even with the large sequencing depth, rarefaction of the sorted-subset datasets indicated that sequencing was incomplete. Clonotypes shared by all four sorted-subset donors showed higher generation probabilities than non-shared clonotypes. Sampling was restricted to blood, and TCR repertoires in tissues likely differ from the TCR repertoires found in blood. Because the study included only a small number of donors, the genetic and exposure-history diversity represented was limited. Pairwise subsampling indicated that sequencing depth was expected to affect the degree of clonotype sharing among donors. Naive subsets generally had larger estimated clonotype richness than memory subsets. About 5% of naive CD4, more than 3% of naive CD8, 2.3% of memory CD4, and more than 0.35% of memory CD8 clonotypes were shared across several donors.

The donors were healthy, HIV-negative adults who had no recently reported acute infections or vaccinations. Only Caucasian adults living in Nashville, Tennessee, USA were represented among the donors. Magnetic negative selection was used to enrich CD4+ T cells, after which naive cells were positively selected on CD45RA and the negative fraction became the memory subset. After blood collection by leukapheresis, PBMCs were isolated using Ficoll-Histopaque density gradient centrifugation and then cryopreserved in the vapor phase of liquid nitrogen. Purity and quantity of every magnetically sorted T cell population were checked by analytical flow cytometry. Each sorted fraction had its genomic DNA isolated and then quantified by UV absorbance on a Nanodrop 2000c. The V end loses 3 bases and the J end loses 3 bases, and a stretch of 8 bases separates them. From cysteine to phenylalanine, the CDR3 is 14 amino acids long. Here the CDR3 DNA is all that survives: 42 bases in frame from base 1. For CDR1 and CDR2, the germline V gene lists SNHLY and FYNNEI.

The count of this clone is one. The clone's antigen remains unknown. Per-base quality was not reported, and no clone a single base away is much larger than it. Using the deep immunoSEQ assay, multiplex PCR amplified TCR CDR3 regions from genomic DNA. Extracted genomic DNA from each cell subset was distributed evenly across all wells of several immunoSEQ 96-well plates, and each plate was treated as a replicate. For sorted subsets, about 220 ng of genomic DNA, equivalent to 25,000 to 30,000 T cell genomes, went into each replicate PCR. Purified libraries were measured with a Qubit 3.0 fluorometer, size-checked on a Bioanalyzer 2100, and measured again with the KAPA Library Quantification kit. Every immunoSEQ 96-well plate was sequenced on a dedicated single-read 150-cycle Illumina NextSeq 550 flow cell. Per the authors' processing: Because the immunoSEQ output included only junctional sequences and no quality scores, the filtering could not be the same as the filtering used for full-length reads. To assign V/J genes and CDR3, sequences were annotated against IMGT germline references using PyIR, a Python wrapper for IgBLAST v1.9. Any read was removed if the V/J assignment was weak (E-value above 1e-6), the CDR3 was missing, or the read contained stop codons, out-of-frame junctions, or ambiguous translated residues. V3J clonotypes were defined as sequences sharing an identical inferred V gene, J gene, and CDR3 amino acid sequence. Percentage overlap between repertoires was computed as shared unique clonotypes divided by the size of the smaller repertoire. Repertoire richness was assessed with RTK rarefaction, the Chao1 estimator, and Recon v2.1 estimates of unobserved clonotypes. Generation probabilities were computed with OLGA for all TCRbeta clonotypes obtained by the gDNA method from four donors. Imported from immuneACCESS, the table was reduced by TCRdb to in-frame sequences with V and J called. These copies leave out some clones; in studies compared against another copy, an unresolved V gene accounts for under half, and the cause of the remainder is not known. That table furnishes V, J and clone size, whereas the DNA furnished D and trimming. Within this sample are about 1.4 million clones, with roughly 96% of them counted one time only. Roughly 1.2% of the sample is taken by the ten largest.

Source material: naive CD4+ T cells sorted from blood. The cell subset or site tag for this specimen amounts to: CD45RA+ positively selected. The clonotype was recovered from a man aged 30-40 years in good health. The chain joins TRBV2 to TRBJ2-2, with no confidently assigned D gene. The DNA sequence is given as TGTGCCAGCAGTGAGGGCTGGCACACCGGGGAGCTGTTTTTT. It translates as CASSEGWHTGELFF.